Following are 23 T cell receptor beta chains from one sample sequenced in a study of T-cell reconstitution after alpha-beta-depleted transplantation in children. Molecular barcoding with unique molecular identifiers was used for the TCRbeta library. TCRdb itself ran the PCR reads through MiXCR, one entry per CDR3 protein. The sample records about 76,000 distinct CDR3 sequences, roughly 14% being singletons. This material consisted of PBMCs, mostly from graft donor cells, taken 180 days after TCRalphabeta/CD19-depleted stem cell transplant. These TCRs come from a male patient under 10 years old who had a stem cell transplant for acute lymphoblastic leukemia, so the T cells may come from the graft donor.

This clonotype was recorded at least ten times. The V call is TRBV4-2, the J call TRBJ2-7; 9 nucleotides match TRBD1. Germline-derived CDR1 and CDR2 are LGHNA and YNFKEQ. The CDR3 extends over 16 amino acids. V was pared by 4 bases and J by 0 bases, with 7 bases of the junction left unmatched. CDR3 region: CASSPPGQGGSYEQYF. The CDR3 nucleotides read TGTGCCAGCAGCCCCCCGGGACAGGGAGGCTCCTACGAGCAGTACTTC.

Within the sample, this clonotype is medium-sized (0.01 to 0.1%). The CDR3 spells CSATEGRRANQPQHF. CDR3 DNA: TGCAGTGCCACCGAGGGCAGGCGGGCTAATCAGCCCCAGCATTTT. This chain connects TRBV20-1 to TRBJ1-5; no definite D call. V was pared by 6 bases and J by 4 bases, with 19 bases between. CDR1 and CDR2 (germline): DFQATT, SNEGSKA (reference sequence). The CDR3 contains 15 residues.

Regarding this clonotype: One end of the junction is discordant with germline, which a read error may explain. This chain uses TRBV7-9 with TRBJ1-2; 7 bases line up with TRBD1. Per germline, CDR1 SEHNR and CDR2 FQNEAQ (reference sequence). The CDR3 spans 13 residues. The DNA for the CDR3 is TGTGCCAGCAGCCACAGGGGAGACTATGGCTTCACCTTC. This translates into CASSHRGDYGFTF.

The table lists this clonotype with many counts. The chain links TRBV18 to TRBJ2-5; D possibly matches TRBD1 or TRBD2 (5 bases each). This CDR3 is built from 13 residues. Trimming removed 4 bases at V and 5 bases at J, with 11 bases between. Germline V gene data show CDR1 as KGHSH and CDR2 as LQKENI. CDR3 sequence (DNA): TGTGCCAGCTCACGAAACGAGGGGGAGACCCAGTACTTC. Its translation: CASSRNEGETQYF.

This clonotype was observed a handful of times. The J gene is TRBJ2-5, the V gene TRBV12-3 or TRBV12-4; D is possibly TRBD2 (6 bases). The CDR3 is 16 residues long. Trimming shortened V by 5 bases and J by 5 bases, and 21 bases separated the two germline ends. The CDR3 is CASSPREARGRETQYF. CDR3 nucleotides: TGTGCCAGCAGTCCCCGAGAGGCGCGGGGAAGGGAGACCCAGTACTTC.

The chain uses TRBV5-1 and TRBJ2-3; the D is unclear. CDR1 and CDR2 from the germline V gene are SGHRS and YFSETQ. CDR3 length: 16 amino acids. V lost 0 bases to trimming and J lost 8 bases, with 19 bases between them. The CDR3 reads CASSLDTVVDTGTQYF. Written as DNA, the CDR3 is TGCGCCAGCAGCTTGGATACAGTGGTGGATACGGGTACGCAGTATTTT.

V usage is TRBV6-4 and J usage is TRBJ2-3, with 9 bases lining up with TRBD1. V trimming: 6 bases; J trimming: 4 bases; junction bases outside the gene matches: 11. Per germline, CDR1 MRHNA and CDR2 SNTAGT. The CDR3 has 16 amino acids. CDR3 sequence reads: CASSLTGGQRADTQYF. CDR3 coding DNA: TGTGCCAGCAGCTTGACAGGGGGTCAACGGGCAGATACGCAGTATTTT.

This clonotype was observed a few times. V gene TRBV7-2 combines with J gene TRBJ2-2; tentatively, D is TRBD1 (5 bases). Germline V gene data show CDR1 as SGHTA and CDR2 as FQGNSA. V was pared by 2 bases and J by 4 bases, with 8 bases between. The CDR3 is made up of 14 amino acids. The CDR3 sequence: CASSLKGLTGELFF. DNA for the CDR3: TGTGCCAGCAGCTTAAAGGGGCTCACCGGGGAGCTGTTTTTT.

By proportion, this clonotype is medium-sized. V gene TRBV7-8 combines with J gene TRBJ2-3; TRBD2 might be the D (6 bases). This CDR3 region has 18 residues. V was cut by 1 base and J by 4 bases, with 21 bases left in between. In germline, CDR1 is SGHVS, CDR2 FQNEAQ. The CDR3 spells CASSLGFSRGLKSDTQYF. The CDR3 nucleotides read TGTGCCAGCAGCTTAGGGTTCTCGCGGGGCCTAAAGTCAGATACGCAGTATTTT.

The sample holds many counts of this clonotype. This rearrangement joins TRBV11-2 to TRBJ2-5; 12 bases agree with TRBD2. Germline values: CDR1 SGHAT, CDR2 FQNNGV. V lost 4 bases and J lost 6; bases outside the gene matches: 15. CDR3 length: 18 amino acids. CDR3 coding DNA: TGTGCCAGCAGCTACGGCTGGGGTGTGACTAGCGGGAGACAGACCCAGTACTTC. Amino acid sequence: CASSYGWGVTSGRQTQYF. The variable domain in full, completed from reference TRBV11-2 and TRBJ2-5, reads EAGVAQSPRYKIIEKRQSVAFWCNPISGHATLYWYQQILGQGPKLLIQFQNNGVVDDSQLPKDRFSAERLKGVDSTLKIQPAKLEDSAVYLCASSYGWGVTSGRQTQYFGPGTRLLVL.

This clonotype was detected many times. The genes are TRBV10-3 and TRBJ2-1; 10 bases fit TRBD2. V gave up 2 bases and J gave up 0 bases; unmatched junction bases: 7. CDR1 and CDR2 (germline): ENHRY, SYGVKD. The CDR3 is 18 residues long. The CDR3 loop is CAISEIGSGRSSYNEQFF. As DNA, the CDR3 is TGTGCCATCAGTGAGATCGGTAGCGGGAGGAGCTCCTACAATGAGCAGTTCTTC.

The table lists this clonotype with a few counts. V gene TRBV5-1 combines with J gene TRBJ1-5, with a weak D call TRBD1 (5 bases). Germline V gene sequence: CDR1 SGHRS, CDR2 YFSETQ. V was trimmed by 0 bases and J by 7 bases, leaving 11 bases between them. The CDR3 contains 14 residues. CDR3 protein: CASSLAQGGQPQHF. The DNA for the CDR3 is TGCGCCAGCAGCTTGGCCCAGGGTGGACAGCCCCAGCATTTT.

The rearrangement links TRBV2 to TRBJ2-1, with 9 bases that match TRBD2. Germline CDR1 reads SNHLY; CDR2 reads FYNNEI. The CDR3 spans 15 residues. V lost 4 bases and J lost 8; bases outside the gene matches: 9. The CDR3 nucleotides are TGTGCCAGCAGTGTAGGTAGCGGGGGTTTCGATGAGCAGTTCTTC. The encoded protein is CASSVGSGGFDEQFF. The full variable domain, with the rest looked up from reference TRBV2 and TRBJ2-1, is EPEVTQTPSHQVTQMGQEVILRCVPISNHLYFYWYRQILGQKVEFLVSFYNNEISEKSEIFDDQFSVERPDGSNFTLKIRSTKLEDSAMYFCASSVGSGGFDEQFFGPGTRLTVL.

The chain has TRBV20-1 and TRBJ2-5; D might be TRBD1 (6 bases). This CDR3 contains 12 residues. Trimming shortened V by 5 bases and J by 5 bases, and 12 bases separated the two germline ends. Germline V gives CDR1 DFQATT, CDR2 SNEGSKA (reference sequence). The CDR3 DNA reads TGCAGTGCTGGCAGGGGTACCGAGACCCAGTACTTC. Protein: CSAGRGTETQYF.

This clonotype was counted ten times or more. This CDR3 reads CAISDWGESSTEAFF. The CDR3 DNA is TGTGCCATCAGTGATTGGGGGGAGTCTAGCACTGAAGCTTTCTTT. V and J are TRBV10-3 and TRBJ1-1; a weak D match, TRBD1 (5 bases). The V end lost 3 bases, the J end lost 4 bases, and 15 bases lay between the germline ends. CDR1 and CDR2 (germline): ENHRY, SYGVKD. This CDR3 comprises 15 residues.

This clonotype came up many times. This rearrangement joins TRBV5-1 to TRBJ2-2; either TRBD1 or TRBD2 may fit D (6 bases each). This CDR3 has 16 residues. The V gene's germline CDR1 is SGHRS and CDR2 YFSETQ. V dropped 3 bases and J dropped 3 bases, with 15 bases sitting between them. The CDR3, as DNA: TGCGCCAGCAGCTCAACAGGGAGGCTTCACACCGGGGAGCTGTTTTTT. Translation gives CASSSTGRLHTGELFF.

In nucleotides, the CDR3 is TGTGCCAGCAGTTCCTTAGCGGGGGGCCCCCAAGAGACCCAGTACTTC. This translates into CASSSLAGGPQETQYF. The chain couples TRBV12-3 or TRBV12-4 to TRBJ2-5; TRBD2 agrees at 10 bases. CDR3 length equals 16 residues. Germline trimming cut 4 bases from V and 1 base from J; bases unmatched to any gene: 6.

This clonotype was found many times. The V and J genes are TRBV28 and TRBJ1-1, with D uncertain. The CDR3 is 13 amino acids. Germline V gene lookup returns CDR1 MDHEN and CDR2 SYDVKM. V gave up 4 bases and J gave up 4 bases, with 10 bases separating them. In DNA form, the CDR3 reads TGTGCCAGCAGTTCCACCTTCGTCACTGAAGCTTTCTTT. This gives the protein CASSSTFVTEAFF.

This clonotype was seen a few times. This chain links TRBV25-1 with TRBJ2-2, with unresolved D. The CDR3 is 15 residues long. V was cut by 1 base and J by 2 bases, with 8 bases left in between. Germline CDR1 MGHDK, CDR2 SYGVNS. The CDR3 DNA reads as TGTGCCAGCAGTGAATTGGTAGCTAACACCGGGGAGCTGTTTTTT. It codes for CASSELVANTGELFF.

This clonotype was picked up a small number of times. The DNA of the CDR3 is TGCAGTGCCATGAGCCCCCTCAGGAACACTGAAGCTTTCTTT. Encoded protein: CSAMSPLRNTEAFF. The J gene is TRBJ1-1, the V gene TRBV20-1, with D uncertain. V was trimmed by 6 bases and J by 1 base, leaving 15 bases between them. This CDR3 comprises 14 residues. Germline V gives CDR1 DFQATT, CDR2 SNEGSKA (reference sequence).

The sample holds many counts of this clonotype. The chain has TRBV7-6 and TRBJ2-1; D is tentatively TRBD1 or TRBD2 (5 bases each). CDR1 SGHVS and CDR2 FNYEAQ come from the germline V gene. Trimming left V 2 bases short and J 0 bases short, with 8 bases between. This CDR3 is built from 15 residues. CDR3 nucleotides: TGTGCCAGCAGCTTAATCGGGGCCTCCTACAATGAGCAGTTCTTC. Protein: CASSLIGASYNEQFF.

V gene TRBV3-1 combines with J gene TRBJ2-7; D is unresolved. The CDR3 covers 14 residues. V lost 2 bases, J lost 3 bases, and 11 bases lay in between. CDR1 is LGHDT, CDR2 YNNKEL, per germline (reference sequence). The CDR3 region has the DNA TGTGCCAGCAGCCAAAAGGGATGTTTCTACGAGCAGTACTTC. Amino acids: CASSQKGCFYEQYF.

In this sample, this clonotype turned up once. The chain combines TRBV28 with TRBJ1-3; no definite D call. The CDR3 extends over 14 amino acids. Deletions cut 6 bases from V and 4 bases from J, with 13 bases between. Looked up from germline, CDR1 is MDHEN and CDR2 is SYDVKM. The CDR3 loop is CASSPSGSGNTIYF. CDR3 DNA sequence: TGTGCCAGCAGCCCCTCAGGATCGGGAAACACCATATATTTT.